This TCR beta chain was documented in a study of regulatory T cells in long-lasting Graves disease. This clonotype was recorded many times. Assembly of TCR beta libraries relied on iRepertoire HTBI primers together with Arm-PCR of CDR3 regions. TCRdb redid the calling of the multiplex PCR reads with MiXCR, one entry per CDR3 protein. The table has 400,000 to 500,000 distinct CDR3 sequences, under 25% seen once. Documented time point: persistent/refractory GD, antithyroid drugs over 5 years with positive TRAb. PBMCs were the source of the RNA used for TCR sequencing. The TCR comes from a female donor with Graves disease. Source: peripheral blood mononuclear cells (PBMCs), taken when the disease was refractory, from a patient treated with antithyroid drugs.

The CDR3 region is CASSKVVGAEKLFF. CDR3 nucleotides: TGTGCCAGTAGTAAGGTCGTCGGGGCGGAAAAACTGTTTTTT. The V call is TRBV19, the J call TRBJ1-4, with D perhaps TRBD1 (5 bases). This CDR3 has 14 residues. The germline V gene encodes CDR1 LNHDA and CDR2 SQIVND (reference sequence). V was pared by 4 bases and J by 8 bases, with 14 bases between.